Listed below are T cell receptor beta chains from one sample, sequenced in a study of CD8 T cells in Susac syndrome. MiXCR, run by TCRdb on the immunoSEQ multiplex PCR reads, gives a single entry per CDR3 protein. Of about 150,000 distinct CDR3 sequences listed, around 93% are singletons. The sample consisted of CD8+ T cells from PBMCs. The source of these receptors is a human donor with Susac syndrome. Both conserved end residues are part of each CDR3. The order of the fields is J gene, D gene, V gene, clone size, CDR3 protein, CDR3 DNA. The D gene is left open where the match is weak. Expanded clones get a size class; other rows say once, few or many, or leave the size out.

TRBJ2-5,TRBD2,TRBV20-1,NA,CSASWREGLGTQYF,TGCAGTGCTAGTTGGCGGGAGGGCCTTGGGACCCAGTACTTC
TRBJ2-3,TRBD2,TRBV5-1,once,CASVPSGTSTDTQYF,TGCGCCAGCGTTCCTAGCGGGACTAGCACAGATACGCAGTATTTT
TRBJ2-7,TRBD2,TRBV19,NA,CARIKAGVNYEQYF,TGTGCCAGAATTAAAGCGGGAGTGAACTACGAGCAGTACTTC
TRBJ1-2,TRBD1,TRBV4-1,NA,CASSQDDRGQANYGYTF,TGCGCCAGCAGCCAAGATGACCGCGGACAGGCCAACTATGGCTACACCTTC
TRBJ1-2,TRBD1,TRBV2,NA,CASQVRDRDGSLGYTF,TGTGCCAGCCAAGTCCGGGACAGGGATGGTTCCTTGGGCTACACCTTC
TRBJ2-7,TRBD2,TRBV19,NA,CASSWTSGKLYEQYF,TGTGCCAGTAGTTGGACTAGCGGGAAGCTCTACGAGCAGTACTTC
TRBJ2-1,NA,TRBV10-2,NA,CASSERPYNEQFF,TGCGCCAGCAGTGAACGGCCCTACAATGAGCAGTTCTTC
TRBJ2-5,NA,TRBV4-1,NA,CASSQGGPQETQYF,TGCGCCAGCAGCCAAGGCGGACCCCAAGAGACCCAGTACTTC
TRBJ1-1,TRBD1,TRBV9,NA,CASSVGGQVGNEAFF,TGTGCCAGCAGCGTAGGGGGACAGGTCGGGAATGAAGCTTTCTTT
TRBJ2-2,TRBD1,TRBV24-1,NA,CATSDLQGPGELFF,TGTGCCACCAGTGACCTACAGGGGCCCGGGGAGCTGTTTTTT
TRBJ2-1,NA,TRBV28,NA,CASSLPWPGEQFF,TGTGCCAGCAGTCTTCCTTGGCCGGGTGAGCAGTTCTTC
TRBJ1-2,NA,TRBV20-1,NA,CSARETEDYGYTF,TGCAGTGCTAGGGAGACAGAAGACTATGGCTACACCTTC
TRBJ2-7,NA,TRBV12-3/TRBV12-4,NA,CASSVILYEQYF,TGTGCCAGCAGTGTAATCCTCTACGAGCAGTACTTC
TRBJ2-2,NA,TRBV25-1,NA,CASSEFYGPAQLFF,TGTGCCAGCAGTGAATTCTACGGACCGGCCCAGCTGTTTTTT
TRBJ1-2,NA,TRBV14,NA,CASSQGNWGGYTF,TGTGCCAGCAGCCAAGGAAATTGGGGTGGCTACACCTTC
TRBJ2-1,NA,TRBV19,NA,CATTPGLVIAYNEQFF,TGTGCCACGACCCCAGGGTTAGTAATAGCCTACAATGAGCAGTTCTTC
TRBJ1-1,NA,TRBV20-1,NA,CSARPTRSTEAFF,TGCAGTGCTAGACCGACACGCAGCACTGAAGCTTTCTTT
TRBJ1-1,NA,TRBV20-1,NA,CSACRENTEAFF,TGCAGTGCTTGCAGGGAGAACACTGAAGCTTTCTTT
TRBJ2-1,TRBD2,TRBV27,once,CASRLAGGPGEQFF,TGTGCCAGCAGGTTAGCGGGAGGGCCCGGTGAGCAGTTCTTC
TRBJ2-5,NA,TRBV2,NA,CASKHQETQYF,TGTGCCAGCAAGCACCAAGAGACCCAGTACTTC
TRBJ2-1,TRBD2,TRBV20-1,NA,CSAIRSGNNEQFF,TGCAGTGCTATCCGTAGCGGGAACAATGAGCAGTTCTTC
TRBJ2-3,TRBD2,TRBV3-1,NA,CASSKIPGLKLDTQYF,TGTGCCAGCAGCAAAATACCGGGACTAAAGCTGGATACGCAGTATTTT
TRBJ2-3,NA,TRBV11-3,NA,CASSHASDYTQYF,TGTGCCAGCAGCCATGCTAGCGACTATACGCAGTATTTT
TRBJ1-5,TRBD1,TRBV20-1,NA,CSAKDRESNQPQHF,TGCAGTGCAAAGGACAGGGAATCTAATCAGCCCCAGCATTTT
TRBJ1-1,TRBD1,TRBV12-5,NA,CASGFTVPGGNTEAFF,TGTGCTAGTGGTTTTACCGTCCCAGGGGGTAACACTGAAGCTTTCTTT
TRBJ1-5,TRBD1,TRBV14,NA,CASSQRGQGRGNQPQHF,TGTGCCAGCAGCCAAAGGGGACAGGGCCGGGGCAATCAGCCCCAGCATTTT
TRBJ2-1,TRBD1,TRBV5-6,NA,CASSPSLQDRGFDNEQFF,TGTGCCAGCAGCCCCTCGCTGCAGGACAGGGGGTTCGACAATGAGCAGTTCTTC
TRBJ2-5,NA,TRBV24-1,NA,CATRGGVGETQYF,TGTGCCACCAGGGGAGGCGTTGGAGAGACCCAGTACTTC
TRBJ2-2,TRBD2,TRBV9,NA,CASSHGGATGELFF,TGTGCCAGCAGCCACGGGGGGGCCACCGGGGAGCTGTTTTTT
TRBJ2-7,TRBD2,TRBV20-1,NA,CSAMTSVNYEQYF,TGCAGTGCTATGACTAGCGTCAACTACGAGCAGTACTTC
TRBJ2-7,NA,TRBV7-6,NA,CASSFRDSGEQYF,TGTGCCAGCAGCTTCAGGGATTCCGGCGAGCAGTACTTC
TRBJ2-1,TRBD2,TRBV27,NA,CASGTGTRANEQFF,TGTGCCAGCGGGACCGGGACTAGGGCTAATGAGCAGTTCTTC
TRBJ2-1,TRBD2,TRBV12-3/TRBV12-4,once,CAGGVRGDEQFF,TGTGCCGGGGGGGTTCGGGGCGATGAGCAGTTCTTC
TRBJ1-2,NA,TRBV3-1,once,CASSPDPSSGILSNYGYTF,TGTGCCAGCAGCCCCGACCCCTCCTCCGGGATTCTCTCTAACTATGGCTACACCTTC
TRBJ1-1,TRBD1,TRBV5-4,NA,CASSPRQGEAFF,TGTGCCAGCAGCCCCCGACAGGGGGAAGCTTTCTTT
TRBJ1-2,NA,TRBV5-1,NA,CASSDRPGGFLDGYTF,TGCGCCAGCAGCGACAGACCAGGAGGTTTCTTGGATGGCTACACCTTC
TRBJ2-1,TRBD2,TRBV9,NA,CASSVPASGASYNEQFF,TGTGCCAGCAGCGTTCCGGCTAGCGGAGCCTCCTACAATGAGCAGTTCTTC
TRBJ1-1,NA,TRBV30,NA,CAWSKRWGTLPNTEAFF,TGTGCCTGGAGCAAAAGATGGGGCACTCTCCCGAACACTGAAGCTTTCTTT
TRBJ2-3,NA,TRBV5-4,NA,CASLDGGLADTQYF,TGTGCCAGCTTGGATGGGGGTCTCGCAGATACGCAGTATTTT